The 20 T cell receptor beta chains below come from one sample, sequenced in a study of blood T cells in healthy people across ages. Primers used in a second PCR of about 6 to 11 cycles were a sample-barcoded 5' primer and a J-beta primer mix. TCRdb re-called the 5' RACE reads through MiXCR, storing one row per CDR3 protein. The sample carries roughly 720,000 distinct CDR3 sequences, roughly 50% recorded once. Material for sequencing was blood. The receptors originated from an elderly man in good health.

CDR3 in amino acids: CATSDPKQGFNEQFF. CDR3 DNA sequence: TGTGCCACCAGTGATCCCAAACAGGGGTTTAATGAGCAGTTCTTC. The chain carries TRBV24-1 and TRBJ2-1, with 7 positions matching TRBD1. The germline V gene has CDR1 KGHDR and CDR2 SFDVKD. The CDR3 extends over 15 amino acids. The junction had 8 bases not matched to a gene; V was cut back by 3 bases and J by 7 bases.

This clonotype has more than one count but fewer than ten. The chain couples TRBV27 to TRBJ2-7; D is perhaps TRBD2 (6 bases). V was shortened by 4 bases and J by 4 bases, with 23 bases between the two germline ends. Germline CDR1 and CDR2: MNHEY and SMNVEV (reference sequence). This CDR3 has 17 amino acids. The CDR3 nucleotides read TGTGCCAGCAGTTCCATCCACTCGACGGGACTCCGATACGAGCAGTACTTC. It translates to CASSSIHSTGLRYEQYF.

This clonotype was observed a few times. The V gene is TRBV27, the J gene TRBJ2-7; a weak D match, TRBD2 (5 bases). The CDR3 is 15 amino acids. Germline V gene lookup returns CDR1 MNHEY and CDR2 SMNVEV (reference sequence). Trimming removed 5 bases from V and 0 bases from J, with 14 bases in between. For the CDR3, the DNA is TGTGCCAGCAGTACCCCGGGGTTAAGCTCCTACGAGCAGTACTTC. The encoded protein is CASSTPGLSSYEQYF.

V is TRBV7-9 and J is TRBJ1-2, with no clear D. This CDR3 is built from 16 residues. V lost 1 base and J 0 bases, leaving 12 bases between the germline ends. The V gene's germline CDR1 is SEHNR and CDR2 FQNEAQ (reference sequence). CDR3 coding DNA: TGTGCCAGCAGCTTAGTTGTCCGATATGCTAACTATGGCTACACCTTC. This codes for CASSLVVRYANYGYTF.

This clonotype was seen more than once but under ten times. The J gene is TRBJ2-7, the V gene TRBV29-1, with TRBD2 matching over 9 bases. Germline V gene lookup returns CDR1 SQVTM and CDR2 ANQGSEA. The CDR3 totals 13 residues. With V trimmed by 4 bases and J by 4 bases, 5 bases remained unmatched. In nucleotides, the CDR3 is TGCAGCGTTGTTTGGACTAGCGTGTACGAGCAGTACTTC. This gives the protein CSVVWTSVYEQYF.

This clonotype was detected ten times or more. The chain carries TRBV5-1 and TRBJ1-5; D unresolved. Per germline, CDR1 SGHRS and CDR2 YFSETQ. The V and J ends lost 0 bases and 3 bases respectively, with 7 bases between them. This CDR3 contains 14 residues. CDR3 sequence reads: CASSLEGYNQPQHF. The CDR3 DNA reads TGCGCCAGCAGCTTGGAAGGGTACAATCAGCCCCAGCATTTT.

J is TRBJ1-2 and V is TRBV28, with no clear D. Trimming shortened V by 6 bases and J by 4 bases, and 12 bases separated the two germline ends. Germline V gene lookup returns CDR1 MDHEN and CDR2 SYDVKM. There are 13 residues in the CDR3. The CDR3 region is CASSSEGLYGYTF. The DNA for the CDR3 is TGTGCCAGCAGCTCCGAGGGCCTCTATGGCTACACCTTC.

The CDR3 DNA is TGTGCCAGCAGTTTACTACTGACAGATAGCAATCAGCCCCAGCATTTT. It translates to CASSLLLTDSNQPQHF. The chain recombines TRBV6-6 with TRBJ1-5; tentatively, D is TRBD1 (5 bases). Trimming took 4 bases from V and 0 from J, leaving 13 bases between them. Germline V lookup: CDR1 MNHNY, CDR2 SVGAGI (reference sequence). This CDR3 is 16 amino acids long.

This clonotype was observed a handful of times. The J gene is TRBJ2-7, the V gene TRBV27; 15 bases match TRBD2. V shed 5 bases, J shed 7 bases, and the junction held 9 bases outside the gene matches. The length of the CDR3 is 16 residues. CDR1 is MNHEY, CDR2 SMNVEV, per germline (reference sequence). The CDR3 nucleotides read TGTGCCAGCAGTCCCAGGACTAGCGGGAGGGCCGGTGAGCAGTACTTC. As protein: CASSPRTSGRAGEQYF.

The gene calls are TRBV29-1 and TRBJ2-2; no definite D call. Per germline, CDR1 SQVTM and CDR2 ANQGSEA. The CDR3 runs 13 residues. The V gene lost 7 bases and the J gene lost 0 bases, with 9 bases spanning the gap. The CDR3 region is CSAAATNTGELFF. As DNA, the CDR3 is TGCAGCGCTGCGGCCACGAACACCGGGGAGCTGTTTTTT.

The chain joins TRBV20-1 to TRBJ2-7; D is tentatively TRBD1 or TRBD2 (5 bases each). The CDR3 is made up of 14 amino acids. The germline V gene has CDR1 DFQATT and CDR2 SNEGSKA (reference sequence). V dropped 3 bases and J dropped 4 bases, with 16 bases sitting between them. The CDR3, as DNA: TGCAGTGCTAGCCACCCAGGGACGCCTTACGAGCAGTACTTC. Translated, it gives CSASHPGTPYEQYF.

This chain connects TRBV7-8 to TRBJ2-5; TRBD2 agrees at 8 bases. The CDR3 consists of 16 residues. The trim removed 1 base at V and 11 bases at J, leaving 15 bases unmatched. Germline V lookup: CDR1 SGHVS, CDR2 FQNEAQ. The CDR3 DNA follows: TGTGCCAGCAGCTTAGTAGCCGGGACTAGGAACAATGAGCAGTACTTC. Amino acid sequence: CASSLVAGTRNNEQYF.

There are a few counts of this clonotype. This chain joins TRBV7-9 and TRBJ2-5, with D perhaps TRBD2 (5 bases). From germline, CDR1 is SEHNR and CDR2 FQNEAQ (reference sequence). The V gene lost 11 bases and the J gene lost 2 bases, with 12 bases spanning the gap. There are 12 residues in the CDR3. For the CDR3, the DNA is TGTGCCGGAGGCGGGCAGCAAGAGACCCAGTACTTC. Amino acid sequence: CAGGGQQETQYF.

V is TRBV12-3 or TRBV12-4 and J is TRBJ2-1; TRBD1 might be the D (6 bases). This CDR3 is built from 12 residues. Trimming took off 6 bases at V and 8 bases at J, with 11 bases between the two ends. The CDR3 region has the DNA TGTGCCAGCAGCCGCACAGGGTATGAGCAGTTCTTC. Protein product: CASSRTGYEQFF.

The genes are TRBV25-1 and TRBJ2-6; D uncertain. This CDR3 spans 13 amino acids. Trimming cost V 8 bases and J 3 bases, with 8 bases left between them. The germline gives CDR1 MGHDK, CDR2 SYGVNS. The CDR3 region is CASAQLGANVLTF. CDR3 DNA sequence: TGTGCCAGCGCCCAACTTGGGGCCAACGTCCTGACTTTC.

The chain couples TRBV5-1 to TRBJ1-1, with a weak D call TRBD1 (6 bases). Trimming removed 0 bases at V and 7 bases at J, with 13 bases between. Germline CDR1 SGHRS, CDR2 YFSETQ. The CDR3 consists of 14 residues. CDR3 amino acids: CASSLANRAGEAFF. CDR3 in DNA: TGCGCCAGCAGCTTGGCCAACAGGGCGGGTGAAGCTTTCTTT.

The chain joins TRBV27 to TRBJ2-1; 13 bases match TRBD2. Germline V lookup: CDR1 MNHEY, CDR2 SMNVEV (reference sequence). The CDR3 consists of 16 residues. V dropped 5 bases and J dropped 7; count of bases not matched to a gene: 8. CDR3 nucleotides: TGTGCCAGCAGTCCGGCAGGACTAGCGGGAGTAAATGAGCAGTTCTTC. As protein: CASSPAGLAGVNEQFF.

Note on this clonotype: The junction shows a germline mismatch at one end, possibly a read error. V and J are TRBV27 and TRBJ2-7, with D perhaps matching TRBD1 or TRBD2 (5 bases each). The CDR3 has 15 residues. The germline V gene has CDR1 MNHEY and CDR2 SMNVEV (reference sequence). The CDR3 region has the DNA TGTGCCAGCAAGTCCAGGCCAGCCCCGGGGCACGAGCAGGACTTC. This gives the protein CASKSRPAPGHEQDF.

The genes are TRBV10-3 and TRBJ2-5; D is perhaps TRBD2 (6 bases). Trimming shortened V by 2 bases and J by 11 bases, and 21 bases separated the two germline ends. Germline V CDR1 and CDR2: ENHRY, SYGVKD. The CDR3 is 15 residues long. The CDR3: CAISEATRKGNEQYF. Here the CDR3 DNA reads TGTGCCATCAGTGAGGCGACTAGGAAGGGCAATGAGCAGTACTTC.

V is TRBV24-1 and J is TRBJ1-2; D remains unclear. Germline V CDR1 and CDR2: KGHDR, SFDVKD. The CDR3 is 14 amino acids. V was pared by 4 bases and J by 5 bases, with 13 bases between. The CDR3 here is CATSDPGREYGYTF. In DNA form, the CDR3 reads TGTGCCACCAGTGACCCGGGCCGCGAGTATGGCTACACCTTC.